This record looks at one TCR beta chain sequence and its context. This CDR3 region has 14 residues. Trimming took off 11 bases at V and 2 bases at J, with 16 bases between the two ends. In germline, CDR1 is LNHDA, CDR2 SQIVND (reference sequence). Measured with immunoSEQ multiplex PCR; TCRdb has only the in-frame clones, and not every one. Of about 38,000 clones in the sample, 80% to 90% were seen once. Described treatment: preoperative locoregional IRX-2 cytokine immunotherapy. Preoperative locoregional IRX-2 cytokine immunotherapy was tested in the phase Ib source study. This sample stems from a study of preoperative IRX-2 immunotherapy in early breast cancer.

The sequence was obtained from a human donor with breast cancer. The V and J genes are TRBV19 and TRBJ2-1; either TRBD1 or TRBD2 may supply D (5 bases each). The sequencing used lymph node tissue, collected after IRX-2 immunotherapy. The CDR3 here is CASNPGAAYNEQFF. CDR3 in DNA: TGTGCCTCTAACCCCGGGGCGGCCTACAATGAGCAGTTCTTC.